This T cell receptor (beta chain) was identified during a study of T cell responses to AZD1222 COVID-19 vaccine. Findings and limits, study-wide: Of spike-specific TCRs, nearly half reportedly target regions left unmutated in variants. There were vaccine-associated CD4 TCRs across spike, dominant at 160-218 and 743-854. Donors were largely white British and mainly female; clonal diversity was possibly underestimated.

Comments on this clone: The antigen is undetermined.

The germline V gene has CDR1 SGHVS and CDR2 FQNEAQ. The CDR3 has 12 residues. V gave up 2 bases and J gave up 9 bases, with 8 bases separating them. Sequencing was performed with immunoSEQ multiplex PCR; in TCRdb, only in-frame clones are kept and a portion is missing. The repertoire holds 130,000 to 150,000 clones, with approximately 90% as singletons. The receptor was isolated from an adult in good health. This sample comprised peripheral blood, obtained on day 0 of AZD1222 vaccination. The chain carries TRBV7-8 and TRBJ1-3; D not resolved. The CDR3 DNA reads as TGTGCCAGCAGCTTATCGGCAGGCACCATATATTTT. It codes for CASSLSAGTIYF.